The 3 T cell receptor beta chains below come from one sample, sequenced in a study of identical twins. TCRdb re-called the 5' RACE reads through MiXCR, storing one row per CDR3 protein. The repertoire holds 250,000 or so distinct CDR3 sequences, with about 8.5% as singletons. The sample also formed part of further work on yellow fever vaccine responses in identical twins.

The sequencing input was CD8+ T cells sorted from blood. Source of these receptors: a woman under 30 in good health.

The chain uses TRBV29-1 and TRBJ2-2; maybe TRBD2 (5 bases). Germline CDR1 reads SQVTM; CDR2 reads ANQGSEA. This CDR3 is 12 amino acids long. Deletions cut 4 bases from V and 7 bases from J, with 10 bases between. The CDR3 bases are TGCAGCGTTGCTGGCGGGCTCGGGGAGCTGTTTTTT. It yields the protein CSVAGGLGELFF.

This clonotype was detected a few times. The rearrangement joins TRBV3-1 to TRBJ2-3; D might be TRBD2 (6 bases). Trimming shortened V by 6 bases and J by 6 bases, and 16 bases separated the two germline ends. CDR1 is LGHDT, CDR2 YNNKEL, per germline (reference sequence). This CDR3 spans 14 amino acids. The DNA for the CDR3 is TGTGCCAGCAGTTCGGGGGTAATCTACGATACGCAGTATTTT. This sequence encodes CASSSGVIYDTQYF.

This clonotype was counted only a few times. The chain carries TRBV24-1 and TRBJ2-3, with 10 bases identical to TRBD1. Germline-derived CDR1 and CDR2 are KGHDR and SFDVKD. J lost 4 bases, V lost 3 bases, and 6 bases had no gene match. This CDR3 is built from 16 residues. The CDR3 DNA is TGTGCCACCAGTGATGTTCATGGGACAGGGGCAGATACGCAGTATTTT. Encoded protein: CATSDVHGTGADTQYF.